The rows below give T cell receptor beta chains drawn from one sample of a study of T cells after yellow fever vaccination. TCRdb analysed the 5' RACE reads with MiXCR anew, one entry per CDR3 protein. The sample includes over 15,000 distinct CDR3 sequences, approximately 4% of them seen just once. The sample in question was PBMCs, either bulk or a sorted T-cell subset (CD4+, CD8+, memory, or dextramer-sorted; not recorded which), obtained 15 days after the yellow fever booster vaccination. These TCRs come from a man aged 25 to 40 who received the YFV17D yellow fever vaccine. CDR3s include the opening cysteine and the closing phenylalanine or tryptophan. D genes are given only for firm matches. Clone sizes are given selectively: once, few, many, or a class where the clone is expanded.

>TRBD2|TRBJ2-1|TRBV4-2|many
TGTGCCAGCAGCCAAGAAGGGACTAGCGGAAATGAGCAGTTCTTC
CASSQEGTSGNEQFF
>TRBD2|TRBJ2-7|TRBV3-1|many
TGTGCCAGCAGCCATGCCGGGACTAGCGGGAGGTACGAGCAGTACTTC
CASSHAGTSGRYEQYF
>TRBD2|TRBJ2-7|TRBV5-5|many
TGTGCCAGCAGCTTGCCCTCCGGACTAGCGGGCACCGAGCAGTACTTC
CASSLPSGLAGTEQYF
>TRBD1|TRBJ2-1|TRBV29-1|many
TGCAGCGTTGAAGCTCGGGCAGGGGGCTATGAGCAGTTCTTC
CSVEARAGGYEQFF
>NA|TRBJ2-3|TRBV20-1|many
TGCAGTGCTAGGGGTTCGAGAGATACGCAGTATTTT
CSARGSRDTQYF
>TRBD2|TRBJ2-7|TRBV6-5|many
TGTGCCAGCAGTCATACCGGGACTAGCTCCTACGAGCAGTACTTC
CASSHTGTSSYEQYF
>NA|TRBJ2-1|TRBV28|many
TGTGCCAGCAGTTTACTAGCGCTCAACCTGGGCAATGAGCAGTTCTTC
CASSLLALNLGNEQFF
>NA|TRBJ2-7|TRBV20-1|many
TGCAGTGCTAGAGTGGCGGGTCTTCGCGAGCAGTACTTC
CSARVAGLREQYF
>NA|TRBJ2-3|TRBV7-2|many
TGTGCCAGCCGTCCGTCAAGCACAGATACGCAGTATTTT
CASRPSSTDTQYF
>NA|TRBJ2-1|TRBV1|many
TGCACCAGCAGCCCTGATAGCGGGAGTCACCACAATGAGCAGTTCTTC
CTSSPDSGSHHNEQFF
>NA|TRBJ2-2|TRBV24-1|NA
TGTGCCACCGATCGGCTTTCAGGGGCCGGGGAGCTGTTTTTT
CATDRLSGAGELFF
>NA|TRBJ2-7|TRBV27|many
TGTGCCAGCAGTGCCGCTGGTTCTGACTACGAGCAGTACTTC
CASSAAGSDYEQYF
>NA|TRBJ2-6|TRBV19|many
TGTGCCAGCAGTGTTATTCATCAGGGAGTGGCTGGGGCCAACGTCCTGACTTTC
CASSVIHQGVAGANVLTF
>NA|TRBJ2-3|TRBV6-1|many
TGTGCCAGCAGTCGCTCCAACGGACGCTTCACGGATACGCAGTATTTT
CASSRSNGRFTDTQYF
>NA|TRBJ2-7|TRBV5-6|NA
TGTGCCAGCGGCTTCAGGCTCCCCCACGAGCAGTACTTC
CASGFRLPHEQYF
>NA|TRBJ1-5|TRBV30|many
TGTGCCTGGAGTATAATGAGCAATCAGCCCCAGCATTTT
CAWSIMSNQPQHF
>NA|TRBJ1-1|TRBV29-1|many
TGCAGCGTACCTCACCAGGGGAAAATTGATACTGAAGCTTTCTTT
CSVPHQGKIDTEAFF
>TRBD1|TRBJ2-7|TRBV6-5|many
TGTGCCAGCAGTTACGGGGGACAGGGCTACGAGCAGTACTTC
CASSYGGQGYEQYF
>NA|TRBJ1-5|TRBV19|many
TGTGCCAGTAGTCCGTTGGACACAGGGCAGCCCCAGCATTTT
CASSPLDTGQPQHF
>TRBD2|TRBJ2-7|TRBV5-1|many
TGCGCCAGCCGGGGGGGGCATTCCTACGAGCAGTACTTC
CASRGGHSYEQYF
>NA|TRBJ2-2|TRBV5-1|many
TGCGCCAGCAGGCCCTGGGGGAGCACCGGGGAGCTGTTTTTT
CASRPWGSTGELFF
>NA|TRBJ1-5|TRBV18|many
TGTGCCAGCTCACCACAACAGGGAGAAGATCAGCCCCAGCATTTT
CASSPQQGEDQPQHF
>TRBD2|TRBJ2-2|TRBV12-3/TRBV12-4|NA
TGTGCCAGCGGGGGGGGGGTAAACACCGGGGAGCTGTTTTTT
CASGGGVNTGELFF
>NA|TRBJ2-6|TRBV27|many
TGTGCCAGCAGTTTCGGGGTACCTACTGGGGCCAACGTCCTGACTTTC
CASSFGVPTGANVLTF
>NA|TRBJ1-6|TRBV7-2|many
TGTGCCAGCAGCTTACTACGGTCCTACAGTGTCCGTTCACCCCTCCACTTT
CASSLLRSYSVRSPLHF
>TRBD2|TRBJ2-3|TRBV5-4|many
TGTGCCAGCAGCCCCAGGCTAGCGGGCCCCACAGATACGCAGTATTTT
CASSPRLAGPTDTQYF
>NA|TRBJ2-1|TRBV19|many
TGTGCCAGTGGCGTTTGGGGTGTCAGTGAGCAGTTCTTC
CASGVWGVSEQFF
>NA|TRBJ2-1|TRBV2|many
TGTGCCAGCAGTGAAAGCGAGAGCTCCTACAATGAGCAGTTCTTC
CASSESESSYNEQFF
>NA|TRBJ2-1|TRBV29-1|many
TGCAGCGTTGAGACGGCTTTCTTC
CSVETAFF
>TRBD2|TRBJ2-1|TRBV5-6|medium-sized
TGTGCCAGCAGCTTAGCGGGAGGGCCCGGGTCCTACAATGAGCAGTTCTTC
CASSLAGGPGSYNEQFF
>TRBD2|TRBJ2-1|TRBV7-8|many
TGTGCCAGCAGCCAGTGGATGTCGGGAGGGCATGTCCAGTTCTTC
CASSQWMSGGHVQFF
>TRBD1|TRBJ1-6|TRBV12-3/TRBV12-4|NA
TGTACCTGCAGTAGACAGGGGGCAGGTATCACCTATAATTCACCCCTCCACTTT
CTCSRQGAGITYNSPLHF
>TRBD2|TRBJ2-1|TRBV10-3|many
TGTGCCATCAGTGAGTCGGGGACTAGCAGAAAGTTCTTC
CAISESGTSRKFF
>NA|TRBJ2-1|TRBV20-1|medium-sized
TGCAGTGCTAGAGTCCTAGCACACGAGCAGTTCTTC
CSARVLAHEQFF
>NA|TRBJ2-7|TRBV6-5|many
TGTGCCAGCAGTTATTGGGGCGGCGAGCAGTACTTC
CASSYWGGEQYF
>NA|TRBJ2-7|TRBV4-2|many
TGTGCCAGCAGCCAAGTATCCGGAATGGTCGAGCAGTACTTC
CASSQVSGMVEQYF
>TRBD2|TRBJ2-1|TRBV7-2|many
TGTGCCAGCAGCTTAGCTGCGGGGGGTGGCAATGAGCAGTTCTTC
CASSLAAGGGNEQFF